This TCR beta chain was recovered during a study of response to subunit inactivated influenza vaccine (dated by TCRdb to about 2018). Broadly, across the study: To follow how T cells responded to a trivalent subunit inactivated influenza vaccine, the researchers relied on deep quantitative profiling of the T cell receptor repertoire. Here is what the overall study found, with its caveats: The authors proposed that each seasonal influenza vaccination may bring in only a limited number of new T cells.

The library was built by means of RT-PCR. TCRdb names Illumina HiSeq 2500 as the instrument used. The raw public data were reprocessed by TCRdb itself: fastp quality trimming at Q25, MiXCR clonotype calling, in-frame beta chains only. Merged by CDR3 protein, the rows form single entries marked with the most common genes and DNA. The sample records more than 250,000 distinct CDR3 sequences, 20% to 25% of which are singletons. Together, the top ten hold roughly a tenth of the sample. Deletion took 5 bases off V and 9 bases off J, with a span of 14 bases between the germline ends. CDR3 length: 13 amino acids, cysteine to phenylalanine. Here the CDR3 DNA is all that survives: 39 bases in frame from base 1. According to the germline V gene, CDR1 reads MNHNS and CDR2 reads SASEGT. This clonotype has a handful of counts. This receptor's antigen is unknown. Base qualities are not provided; no much larger clone lies one nucleotide away.

The TCR originated in a man in his fifties or sixties who received an inactivated influenza vaccine. Donor details come from another sample of the same person, matched by shared clones. This specimen was PBMCs from blood, taken about 20 months after vaccination. The rearranged chain carries TRBV6-1 and TRBJ2-4; TRBD1 is a weak D gene call, 6 bases matching. This receptor carries the CDR3 CASSQTGSGIQYF. The DNA reads TGTGCCAGCAGTCAAACAGGGTCCGGCATTCAGTACTTC.